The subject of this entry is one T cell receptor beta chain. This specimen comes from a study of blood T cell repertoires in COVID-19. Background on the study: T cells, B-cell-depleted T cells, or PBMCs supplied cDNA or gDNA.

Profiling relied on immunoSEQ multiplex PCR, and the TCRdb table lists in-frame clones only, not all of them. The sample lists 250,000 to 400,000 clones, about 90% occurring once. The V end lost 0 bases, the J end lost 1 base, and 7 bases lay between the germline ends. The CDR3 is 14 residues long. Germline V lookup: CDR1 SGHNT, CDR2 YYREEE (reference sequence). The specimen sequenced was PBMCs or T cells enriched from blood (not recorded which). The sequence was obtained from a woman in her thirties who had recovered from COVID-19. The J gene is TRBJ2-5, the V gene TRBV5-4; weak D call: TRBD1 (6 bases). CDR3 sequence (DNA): TGTGCCAGCAGCTTGGGAGGGGGCCAAGAGACCCAGTACTTC. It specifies CASSLGGGQETQYF.